This entry concerns a single T cell receptor beta chain. It has no known antigen specificity. No base qualities exist here, and no much larger clone lies one base off it. This sample was included in a study of blood T cell repertoires in COVID-19 (dated by TCRdb to between 2020 and 2021). Turning to the overall study: The collaborator samples originated in the United States, Italy and Spain and spanned the acute and convalescent phases of COVID-19. Deeply sampled blood TCRbeta repertoires from subjects exposed to, actively infected with, or recovered from COVID-19 were included in the dataset. Samples were obtained from the ongoing ImmuneRACE study (first 160 participants) and from 1,254 subjects provided by 6 global collaborators. Nearly every sample came with metadata listing a de-identified subject ID, COVID-19 status, age in years and sex. The material from the prospective study consisted of cDNA or gDNA derived from T cells, B-cell-depleted T cells, or PBMCs. The repertoires were made available in a free public database intended to serve as a resource for research on the immune response to SARS-CoV-2. HLA class I and class II types, where available, came from metadata supplied by the sample provider rather than from assay-based typing. Broader findings and caveats from the paper: The quantity of clinical and demographic metadata differed by source and by participant and was supplied without curation.

TCRbeta CDR3 regions were amplified from genomic DNA by means of the immunoSEQ Assay, a bias-controlled multiplex PCR. Per the original workflow: The number of nucleated cells in each sample was estimated by amplification of reference gene primers within the assay. Sequence reads were collapsed and filtered to measure the absolute abundance of every unique TCRbeta CDR3 rearrangement. For each sample, productive Simpson clonality was calculated as the square root of Simpson's diversity index over productive rearrangements. Here the immuneACCESS table is served through TCRdb, limited to in-frame sequences with V and J called. Missing clones are a known gap in these copies; in checked studies unresolved V genes cover under half, and the rest lacks a known reason. V, J and clone size are those of that table, while D and trimming were read from the DNA. The sample data list 120,000 or so clones, and about four fifths of these were observed just once. About an eighth of the sample comes from the top ten.

Trimming leaves V shorter by 2 bases and J shorter by 0 bases, with the junction holding 6 bases beyond the gene matches. Taken from cysteine to phenylalanine, the CDR3 has 17 residues. This entry keeps only the CDR3 DNA: 51 bases, framed from base 1. Sequences ENHRY (CDR1) and SYGVKD (CDR2) are obtained from the germline V gene. Each collaborating institution followed its own protocols to collect whole blood in K2EDTA tubes. For TCRbeta analysis, collaborators shipped samples in one of three forms: frozen whole blood, isolated PBMCs, or DNA extracted from either of those sample types. The V gene is TRBV10-3 and the J gene is TRBJ2-1, with TRBD1 matching 8 junction bases. The sequenced sample consisted of peripheral blood. The source of this sequence is a man aged 60-69 years with acute or convalescent COVID-19. The CDR3 reads as follows: CAISELGQVSSYNEQFF. The DNA is as follows: TGTGCCATCAGTGAGCTGGGACAGGTCAGCTCCTACAATGAGCAGTTCTTC.